Listed below are T cell receptor beta chains from one sample, sequenced in a study of T cell changes during pregnancy in multiple sclerosis. Some clones are missing from TCRdb's copy, which holds only in-frame ones; the method was immunoSEQ multiplex PCR. The repertoire holds roughly 17,000 clones, with nearly 90% as singletons. Sequences were derived from CD8+ T cells from peripheral blood mononuclear cells, sampled after pregnancy. The receptors were gathered from a female donor in good health, enrolled as a control in a pregnancy study. Both conserved end residues are part of each CDR3. A D gene is named only where the DNA matches it firmly. Clone size is shown for a subset of rows, as once, few, many or a class of expanded clone.

v_gene	d_gene	abundance	j_gene	CDR3aa	CDR3nt
TRBV7-2	.	.	TRBJ2-7	CASSYAGYEQYF	TGTGCCAGCAGCTATGCAGGCTACGAGCAGTACTTC
TRBV23-1	.	few	TRBJ1-1	CASSQGQNTEAFF	TGCGCCAGCAGTCAAGGACAGAACACTGAAGCTTTCTTT
TRBV5-4	TRBD2	.	TRBJ2-5	CASSQRLAQQETQYF	TGTGCCAGCAGCCAACGACTAGCGCAACAAGAGACCCAGTACTTC
TRBV11-3	.	.	TRBJ2-7	CASSLSRGYEQYF	TGTGCCAGCAGCTTATCCCGGGGCTACGAGCAGTACTTC
TRBV6-5	TRBD1	.	TRBJ2-5	CASSRTGVGETQYF	TGTGCCAGCAGTAGGACAGGGGTTGGTGAGACCCAGTACTTC
TRBV7-6	TRBD1	.	TRBJ2-1	CASSPRPTGYEQFF	TGTGCCAGCAGCCCCCGACCGACAGGGTATGAGCAGTTCTTC
TRBV14	.	few	TRBJ1-1	CASSSRVTEAFF	TGTGCCAGCAGCAGCAGGGTCACTGAAGCTTTCTTT
TRBV15	TRBD2	.	TRBJ2-3	CATSSRSGSTDTQYF	TGTGCCACCAGCAGTCGTAGCGGGAGTACAGATACGCAGTATTTT
TRBV7-8	TRBD2	.	TRBJ2-1	CASGELAGPTTYNEQFF	TGTGCCAGCGGGGAACTAGCGGGTCCGACCACCTACAATGAGCAGTTCTTC
TRBV6-5	TRBD2	.	TRBJ2-7	CASGLAGVREQYF	TGTGCCAGCGGACTAGCGGGAGTGCGGGAGCAGTACTTC
TRBV2	TRBD2	.	TRBJ2-1	CASRVGGGSYNEQFF	TGTGCCAGCAGGGTCGGGGGGGGCTCCTACAATGAGCAGTTCTTC
TRBV11-2	.	.	TRBJ2-7	CASSPDGGNVEQYF	TGTGCCAGCAGCCCAGACGGGGGAAACGTCGAGCAGTACTTC
TRBV7-9	.	.	TRBJ1-1	CASSLGGSEAFF	TGTGCCAGCAGCTTAGGGGGCTCTGAAGCTTTCTTT
TRBV6-5	.	once	TRBJ2-7	CASNPKGHPSYEQYF	TGTGCCAGCAATCCTAAGGGACATCCATCCTACGAGCAGTACTTC
TRBV19	.	.	TRBJ1-1	CASSIQGNTEAFF	TGTGCCAGTAGTATACAGGGGAACACTGAAGCTTTCTTT
TRBV5-4	.	.	TRBJ2-7	CASSPGTQIYEQYF	TGTGCCAGCAGCCCCGGGACACAAATCTACGAGCAGTACTTC
TRBV7-9	TRBD2	.	TRBJ2-5	CASSPGGEVKIQETQYF	TGTGCCAGCAGCCCGGGAGGGGAGGTTAAGATCCAAGAGACCCAGTACTTC
TRBV27	.	.	TRBJ2-2	CASSFGQTGELFF	TGTGCCAGCAGTTTCGGTCAAACCGGGGAGCTGTTTTTT
TRBV15	.	.	TRBJ1-5	CATSINPGMGQPQHF	TGTGCCACCAGCATAAACCCGGGTATGGGTCAGCCCCAGCATTTT
TRBV11-2	.	once	TRBJ2-1	CASSQYGEPYTRNEQFF	TGTGCCAGCAGCCAGTACGGGGAGCCATATACCCGCAATGAGCAGTTCTTC